This T cell receptor beta chain appears in the sequencing data of a study of regulatory T cells in long-lasting Graves disease. This clonotype was detected ten times or more. Building of the TCR beta libraries involved iRepertoire HTBI primers and Arm-PCR of CDR3 regions. MiXCR was run by TCRdb on the multiplex PCR reads, yielding one entry per CDR3 protein. The sample holds hundreds of thousands of distinct CDR3 sequences, around 21% seen once. The time point: persistent/refractory GD, antithyroid drugs over 5 years with positive TRAb. PBMC RNA served as the TCR library source. The source was peripheral blood mononuclear cells (PBMCs), collected when the disease was refractory, from a patient treated with antithyroid drugs. This receptor was taken from a female donor with Graves disease.

The CDR3 DNA follows: TGTGCCAGCCTACGGACCGGGGAGCTGTTTTTT. Its translation: CASLRTGELFF. The chain recombines TRBV28 with TRBJ2-2; no clear D. Trimming removed 8 bases from V and 5 bases from J, with 6 bases in between. The CDR3 length is 11 residues. The germline V gene has CDR1 MDHEN and CDR2 SYDVKM.